Each of the 20 T cell receptor beta chains below was sequenced from the same sample in a study of molecular identifiers for immune sequencing clone quantification. Using its own MiXCR run on the PCR reads, TCRdb lists one record per CDR3 protein. The sample contains about 320,000 distinct CDR3 sequences, about 22% of which appear only once. The sample comprised naive CD8+ T cells from blood, with Jurkat cell RNA spiked in. Subset denoted: FACS-sorted CD8+CD4-CCR7+CD45RA+ naive T cells. The receptors originated from a human donor in good health. Some libraries in this study had Jurkat cell RNA spiked in.

This clonotype was picked up a small number of times. The genes are TRBV4-1 and TRBJ1-1; the match to TRBD1 covers 8 bases. Germline lookup yields CDR1 MGHRA and CDR2 YSYEKL. The CDR3 loop spans 14 amino acids. The V segment lost 4 bases and the J segment 2 bases; nucleotides outside the gene matches: 3. The CDR3: CASSPRGQNTEAFF. Here the CDR3 DNA reads TGCGCCAGCAGCCCCAGGGGGCAAAACACTGAAGCTTTCTTT.

About this clonotype: Possible read error: a much larger clone is one base away. The J gene is TRBJ1-1, the V gene TRBV30; D is undetermined. Germline CDR1 is GTSNPN and CDR2 is SVGIG (reference sequence). Trimming took off 3 bases at V and 1 base at J, with 9 bases between the two ends. The CDR3 is made up of 13 amino acids. The CDR3 is CAWRFHSNTEAFF. In DNA, the CDR3 is TGTGCCTGGAGGTTCCACTCGAACACTGAAGCTTTCTTT.

The table lists this clonotype with many counts. This chain connects TRBV7-9 to TRBJ1-4, with D possibly matching TRBD1 (6 bases). The CDR3 contains 14 residues. The V end lost 6 bases, the J end lost 7 bases, and 15 bases lay between the germline ends. Germline CDR1 SEHNR, CDR2 FQNEAQ (reference sequence). Written as DNA, the CDR3 is TGTGCCAGCAGTCCCGAACAGGGCGGTGAAAAACTGTTTTTT. Its protein product is CASSPEQGGEKLFF.

The V and J genes are TRBV6-5 and TRBJ2-2; either TRBD1 or TRBD2 may supply D (5 bases each). The CDR3 runs 16 residues. With 6 bases removed from V and 2 bases from J, the gap between germline ends came to 16 bases. CDR1 is MNHEY and CDR2 is SVGAGI in the germline V gene. The CDR3 protein is CASSLGTDLNTGELFF. DNA for the CDR3: TGTGCCAGCAGCCTCGGGACGGACTTAAACACCGGGGAGCTGTTTTTT.

This clonotype has a single count. This may arise from a read error, as a much more abundant clone is one base away. The rearrangement joins TRBV5-1 to TRBJ2-7; no clear D. The CDR3 is 9 amino acids. The germline V and J ends were trimmed by 7 bases and 12 bases, with 11 bases remaining between them. Germline V gene lookup returns CDR1 SGHRS and CDR2 YFSETQ. This CDR3 is CASHPDRYF. CDR3 coding DNA: TGCGCCAGCCACCCGGACCGGTACTTC.

The gene calls are TRBV7-3 and TRBJ2-3; 7 bases agree with TRBD2. CDR3 length: 15 amino acids. The trim removed 1 base at V and 1 base at J, leaving 2 bases unmatched. Germline assignment: CDR1 SGHTA and CDR2 FQGTGA. The CDR3 loop reads CASSLNAGGTDTQYF. The DNA for the CDR3 is TGTGCCAGCAGCTTAAATGCGGGAGGCACAGATACGCAGTATTTT.

This chain links TRBV6-5 with TRBJ2-1, with 9 bases fitting TRBD2. Losses at the gene ends were 4 bases for V and 8 bases for J; bases not matched to a gene: 6. The CDR3 has 14 residues. Germline V gene data show CDR1 as MNHEY and CDR2 as SVGAGI. The CDR3 DNA is TGTGCCAGCAGTTTAGGGACTAGCCCCGATGAGCAGTTCTTC. Translating gives CASSLGTSPDEQFF.

J is TRBJ2-3 and V is TRBV7-3; D gene uncertain. This CDR3 is 16 amino acids long. Germline CDR1 and CDR2: SGHTA and FQGTGA. Trimming stripped 4 bases from V and 0 bases from J, with 14 bases between. DNA for the CDR3: TGTGCCAGCAGCTCCCCTCCAGGTTCTAGCACAGATACGCAGTATTTT. As protein: CASSSPPGSSTDTQYF. Based on the CDR3 plus reference TRBV7-3 and TRBJ2-3, the full variable domain is GAGVSQTPSNKVTEKGKYVELRCDPISGHTALYWYRQSLGQGPEFLIYFQGTGAADDSGLPNDRFFAVRPEGSVSTLKIQRTERGDSAVYLCASSSPPGSSTDTQYFGPGTRLTVL.

This clonotype appeared many times. The gene calls are TRBV19 and TRBJ2-5, with 12 bases aligning to TRBD2. With V trimmed by 3 bases and J by 3 bases, 5 bases remained unmatched. The germline V gene has CDR1 LNHDA and CDR2 SQIVND (reference sequence). CDR3 length: 16 amino acids. CDR3 residues: CASSMTSGGAKETQYF. The CDR3 DNA sequence: TGTGCCAGTAGTATGACTAGCGGGGGAGCGAAAGAGACCCAGTACTTC.

This clonotype has only a few counts. The chain employs TRBV28 and TRBJ2-7, with D tentatively TRBD2 (6 bases). V lost 6 bases and J 7 bases, leaving 13 bases between the germline ends. From germline, CDR1 is MDHEN and CDR2 SYDVKM. This CDR3 region has 12 residues. The DNA for the CDR3 is TGTGCCAGCAGAATGAACCGGGGGGAGCAGTACTTC. Residues: CASRMNRGEQYF.

Many counts were recorded for this clonotype. The chain carries TRBV5-4 and TRBJ1-1; D is perhaps TRBD1 (6 bases). The germline V and J ends were trimmed by 6 bases and 4 bases, with 19 bases remaining between them. CDR1 and CDR2 from the germline V gene are SGHNT and YYREEE (reference sequence). CDR3 length: 15 amino acids. The CDR3 coding sequence is TGTGCCAGCATCGACAGGCCCTCGGCGGGCACTGAAGCTTTCTTT. Amino acid sequence: CASIDRPSAGTEAFF. Variable domain in full (rest from reference TRBV5-4 and TRBJ1-1): ETGVTQSPTHLIKTRGQQVTLRCSSQSGHNTVSWYQQALGQGPQFIFQYYREEENGRGNFPPRFSGLQFPNYSSELNVNALELDDSALYLCASIDRPSAGTEAFFGQGTRLTVV.

In this sample, this clonotype turned up a few times. The V gene is TRBV7-9, the J gene TRBJ1-4, with a weak D call TRBD1 (6 bases). Germline CDR1 SEHNR, CDR2 FQNEAQ (reference sequence). Trimming cost V 5 bases and J 5 bases, with 15 bases left between them. The CDR3 is 15 amino acids. The CDR3 DNA sequence: TGTGCCAGCAGCGTCAGCAGGGGAATGAATGAAAAACTGTTTTTT. This sequence encodes CASSVSRGMNEKLFF.

The chain joins TRBV6-2 or TRBV6-3 to TRBJ2-1; D possibly matches TRBD1 or TRBD2 (5 bases each). Germline V gene data show CDR1 as MNHEY and CDR2 as SVGEGT. This CDR3 is built from 11 residues. The V and J ends lost 8 bases and 9 bases respectively, with 11 bases between them. CDR3: CASGGAGEQFF. The CDR3 bases are TGTGCCAGCGGGGGTGCGGGTGAGCAGTTCTTC.

In the case of this clonotype: Relative to the germline gene, one junction end is altered; a read error may explain this. The CDR3 nucleotides are TGTGCCAGCAGCTTAAATAGCGGGGGCAATGAGCAGTCCTTC. Its protein product is CASSLNSGGNEQSF. The chain links TRBV11-2 to TRBJ2-1, with 9 bases lining up with TRBD2. The V gene's germline CDR1 is SGHAT and CDR2 FQNNGV. The CDR3 loop spans 14 amino acids.

As regards this clonotype: Possible read error: a much larger clone is one base away. V gene TRBV9 combines with J gene TRBJ2-6; the D gene is possibly TRBD2 (6 bases). Trimming stripped 0 bases from V and 2 bases from J, with 15 bases between. This CDR3 contains 18 residues. Germline values: CDR1 SGDLS, CDR2 YYNGEE. CDR3 nucleotides: TGTGCCAGCAGCGTAGGTGCTAGCGTGAGCGCTGGGGCCAACGTCCTGACTTTC. Translating it yields CASSVGASVSAGANVLTF.

This clonotype was seen only a few times. The chain carries TRBV27 and TRBJ2-4; weak D call: TRBD1 (6 bases). The germline V gene has CDR1 MNHEY and CDR2 SMNVEV (reference sequence). The V end lost 3 bases, the J end lost 2 bases, and 11 bases lay between the germline ends. This CDR3 contains 15 residues. Written as DNA, the CDR3 is TGTGCCAGCAGTTTCTTGGACAGAACCAAAAACATTCAGTACTTC. It encodes CASSFLDRTKNIQYF.

This chain links TRBV20-1 with TRBJ2-3; no reliable D call. Trimming stripped 0 bases from V and 3 bases from J, with 7 bases between. This CDR3 is built from 13 residues. Germline CDR1 is DFQATT and CDR2 is SNEGSKA (reference sequence). The CDR3 bases are TGCAGTGCTAGAGATCTCCATACAGATACGCAGTATTTT. It translates to CSARDLHTDTQYF.

The CDR3 loop is CAGTIPGTEAFF. The CDR3 nucleotides read TGTGCCGGCACAATACCGGGGACTGAAGCTTTCTTT. The chain carries TRBV7-9 and TRBJ1-1; no clear D. Germline V lookup: CDR1 SEHNR, CDR2 FQNEAQ (reference sequence). This CDR3 is built from 12 residues. V gave up 11 bases and J gave up 5 bases, with 15 bases separating them.

This clonotype was detected ten times or more. The V call is TRBV2, the J call TRBJ1-5; 11 positions match TRBD1. Unmatched junction bases numbered 4, after V lost 5 bases and J lost 4 bases. Germline assignment: CDR1 SNHLY and CDR2 FYNNEI. The CDR3 runs 15 residues. CDR3 in amino acids: CASSPDRGPNQPQHF. In DNA form, the CDR3 reads TGTGCCAGCAGTCCGGACAGGGGGCCAAATCAGCCCCAGCATTTT.

The sample holds many counts of this clonotype. The chain links TRBV6-5 to TRBJ2-1; 12 positions agree with TRBD2. CDR3 length: 15 amino acids. Germline lookup yields CDR1 MNHEY and CDR2 SVGAGI. The J segment lost 12 bases and the V segment lost 4 bases, leaving 10 bases of the junction unmatched. The CDR3 sequence is CASSLLAGGQGLQFF. The CDR3 bases are TGTGCCAGCAGTTTACTAGCGGGGGGCCAAGGATTGCAGTTCTTC.